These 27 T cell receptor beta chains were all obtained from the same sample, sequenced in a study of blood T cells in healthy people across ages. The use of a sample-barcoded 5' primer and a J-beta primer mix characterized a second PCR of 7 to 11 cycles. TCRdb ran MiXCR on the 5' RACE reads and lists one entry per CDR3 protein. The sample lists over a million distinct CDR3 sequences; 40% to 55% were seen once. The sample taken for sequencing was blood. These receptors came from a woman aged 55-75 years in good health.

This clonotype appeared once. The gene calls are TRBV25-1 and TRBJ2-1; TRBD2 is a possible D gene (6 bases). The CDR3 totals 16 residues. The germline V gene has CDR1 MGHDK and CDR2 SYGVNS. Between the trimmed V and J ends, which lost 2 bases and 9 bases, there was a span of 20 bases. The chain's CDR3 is CASSERGTGLFSEQFF. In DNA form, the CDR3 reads TGTGCCAGCAGTGAACGCGGGACTGGACTTTTCAGTGAGCAGTTCTTC.

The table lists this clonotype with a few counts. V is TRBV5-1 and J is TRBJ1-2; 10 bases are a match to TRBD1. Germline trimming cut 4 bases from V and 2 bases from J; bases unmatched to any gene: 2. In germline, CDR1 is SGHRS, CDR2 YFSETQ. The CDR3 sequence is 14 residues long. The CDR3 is CASSRTGGNYGYTF. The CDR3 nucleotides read TGCGCCAGCAGCAGGACAGGGGGGAACTATGGCTACACCTTC.

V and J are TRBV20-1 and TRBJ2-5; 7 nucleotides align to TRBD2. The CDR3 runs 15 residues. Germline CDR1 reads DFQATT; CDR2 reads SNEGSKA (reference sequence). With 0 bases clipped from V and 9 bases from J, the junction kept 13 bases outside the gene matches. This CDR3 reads CSARDPLSGGSPQYF. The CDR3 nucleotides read TGCAGTGCTAGAGACCCGCTTTCCGGCGGGAGCCCCCAGTACTTC.

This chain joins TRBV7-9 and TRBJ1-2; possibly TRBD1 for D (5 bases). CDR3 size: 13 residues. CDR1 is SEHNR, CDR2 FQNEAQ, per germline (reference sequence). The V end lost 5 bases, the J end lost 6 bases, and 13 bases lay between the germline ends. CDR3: CASSPRAPNGYTF. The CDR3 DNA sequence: TGTGCCAGCAGCCCCAGGGCGCCAAATGGCTACACCTTC.

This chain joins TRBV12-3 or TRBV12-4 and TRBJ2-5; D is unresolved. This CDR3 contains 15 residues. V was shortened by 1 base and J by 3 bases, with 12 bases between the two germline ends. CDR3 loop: CASSLETDTKETQYF. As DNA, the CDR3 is TGTGCCAGCAGTTTAGAAACAGACACAAAAGAGACCCAGTACTTC.

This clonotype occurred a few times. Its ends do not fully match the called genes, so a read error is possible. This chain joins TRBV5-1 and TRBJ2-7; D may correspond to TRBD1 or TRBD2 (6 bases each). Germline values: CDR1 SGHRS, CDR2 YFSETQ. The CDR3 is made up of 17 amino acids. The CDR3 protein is CASSRTTPGLGAYEQYF. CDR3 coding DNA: TGCGCCAGCAGCCGCACAACTCCGGGACTGGGGGCCTATGAGCAGTACTTC.

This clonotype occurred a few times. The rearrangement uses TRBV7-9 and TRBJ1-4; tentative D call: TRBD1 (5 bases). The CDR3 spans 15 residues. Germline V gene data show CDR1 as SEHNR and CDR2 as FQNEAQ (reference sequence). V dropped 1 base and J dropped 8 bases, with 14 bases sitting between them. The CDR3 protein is CASSLGGPFGEKLFF. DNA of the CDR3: TGTGCCAGCAGCTTAGGGGGACCCTTCGGGGAAAAACTGTTTTTT.

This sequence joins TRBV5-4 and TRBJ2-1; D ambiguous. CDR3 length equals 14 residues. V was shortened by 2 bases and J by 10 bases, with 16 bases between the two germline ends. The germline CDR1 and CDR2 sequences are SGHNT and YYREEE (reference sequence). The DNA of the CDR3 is TGTGCCAGCAGCTTTAGAGCCGCAATGGGGGAGCAGTTCTTC. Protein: CASSFRAAMGEQFF.

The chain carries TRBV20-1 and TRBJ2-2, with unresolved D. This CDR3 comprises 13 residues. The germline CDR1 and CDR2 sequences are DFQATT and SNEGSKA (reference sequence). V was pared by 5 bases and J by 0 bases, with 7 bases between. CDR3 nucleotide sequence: TGCAGTGCTCCGTATACGAACACCGGGGAGCTGTTTTTT. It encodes CSAPYTNTGELFF.

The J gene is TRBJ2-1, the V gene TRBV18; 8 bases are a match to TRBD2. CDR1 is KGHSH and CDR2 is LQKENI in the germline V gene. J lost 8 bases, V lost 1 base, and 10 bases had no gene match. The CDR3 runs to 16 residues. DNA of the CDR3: TGTGCCAGCTCACCACTACTAGCGAGCGGGGGAGATGAGCAGTTCTTC. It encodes CASSPLLASGGDEQFF. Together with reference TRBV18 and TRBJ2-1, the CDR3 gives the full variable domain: NAGVMQNPRHLVRRRGQEARLRCSPMKGHSHVYWYRQLPEEGLKFMVYLQKENIIDESGMPKERFSAEFPKEGPSILRIQQVVRGDSAAYFCASSPLLASGGDEQFFGPGTRLTVL.

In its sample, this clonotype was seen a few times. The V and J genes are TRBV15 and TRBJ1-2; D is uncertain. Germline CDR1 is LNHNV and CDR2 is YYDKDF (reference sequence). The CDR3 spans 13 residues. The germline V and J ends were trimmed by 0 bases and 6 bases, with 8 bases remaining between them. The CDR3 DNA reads TGTGCCACCAGCAGAGAACTGAACAATGGCTACACCTTC. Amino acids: CATSRELNNGYTF. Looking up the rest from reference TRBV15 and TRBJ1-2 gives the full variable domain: DAMVIQNPRYQVTQFGKPVTLSCSQTLNHNVMYWYQQKSSQAPKLLFHYYDKDFNNEADTPDNFQSRRPNTSFCFLDIRSPGLGDTAMYLCATSRELNNGYTFGSGTRLTVV.

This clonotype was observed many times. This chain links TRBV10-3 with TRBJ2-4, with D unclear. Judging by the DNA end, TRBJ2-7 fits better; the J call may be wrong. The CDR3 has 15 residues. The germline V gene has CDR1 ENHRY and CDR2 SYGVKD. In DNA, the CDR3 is TGTGCCATCAGTGGAATTATTGACGTGCAGGACGAGCAGTACTTC. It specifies CAISGIIDVQDEQYF.

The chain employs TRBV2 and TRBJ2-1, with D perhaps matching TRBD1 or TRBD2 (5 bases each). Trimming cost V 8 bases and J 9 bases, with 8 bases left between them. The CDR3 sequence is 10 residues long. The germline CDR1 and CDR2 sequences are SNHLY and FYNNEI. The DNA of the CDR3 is TGTGCCAGCCTGAGGGGTGAGCAGTTCTTC. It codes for CASLRGEQFF.

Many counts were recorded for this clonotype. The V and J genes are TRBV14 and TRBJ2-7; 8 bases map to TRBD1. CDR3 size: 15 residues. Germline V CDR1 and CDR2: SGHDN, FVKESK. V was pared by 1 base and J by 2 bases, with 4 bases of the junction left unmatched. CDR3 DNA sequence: TGTGCCAGCAGCCAAGGGCAGGGACAGGCCTACGAGCAGTACTTC. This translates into CASSQGQGQAYEQYF.

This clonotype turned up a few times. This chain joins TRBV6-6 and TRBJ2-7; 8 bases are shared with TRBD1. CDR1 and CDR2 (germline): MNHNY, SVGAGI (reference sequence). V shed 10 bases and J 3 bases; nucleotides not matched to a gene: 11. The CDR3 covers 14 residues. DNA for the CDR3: TGTGCCACCCGACCGGACAGGGCCAGCTACGAGCAGTACTTC. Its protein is CATRPDRASYEQYF.

CDR3 loop: CASSYSISGTSYNEQYF. CDR3 bases: TGTGCCAGCAGTTACTCGATTAGCGGGACCTCCTACAATGAGCAGTACTTC. This sequence joins TRBV6-5 and TRBJ2-4, with 8 bases aligning to TRBD2. After removal of 0 bases from V and 13 bases from J, the junction contained 17 bases not matched to a gene. Germline V gene data show CDR1 as MNHEY and CDR2 as SVGAGI. This CDR3 comprises 17 residues.

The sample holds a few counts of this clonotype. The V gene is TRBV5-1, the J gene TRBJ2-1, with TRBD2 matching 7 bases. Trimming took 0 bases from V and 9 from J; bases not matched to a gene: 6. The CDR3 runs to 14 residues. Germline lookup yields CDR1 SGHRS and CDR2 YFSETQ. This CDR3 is CASSLAGGWGEQFF. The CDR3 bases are TGCGCCAGCAGCTTGGCCGGGGGGTGGGGTGAGCAGTTCTTC. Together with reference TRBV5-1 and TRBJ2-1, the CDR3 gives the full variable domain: KAGVTQTPRYLIKTRGQQVTLSCSPISGHRSVSWYQQTPGQGLQFLFEYFSETQRNKGNFPGRFSGRQFSNSRSEMNVSTLELGDSALYLCASSLAGGWGEQFFGPGTRLTVL.

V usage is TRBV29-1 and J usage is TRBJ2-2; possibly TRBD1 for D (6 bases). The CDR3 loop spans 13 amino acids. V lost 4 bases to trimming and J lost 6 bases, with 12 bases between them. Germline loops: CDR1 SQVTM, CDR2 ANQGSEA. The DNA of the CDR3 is TGCAGCGTTGGGGGACATAGTCCCGGGGAGCTGTTTTTT. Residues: CSVGGHSPGELFF.

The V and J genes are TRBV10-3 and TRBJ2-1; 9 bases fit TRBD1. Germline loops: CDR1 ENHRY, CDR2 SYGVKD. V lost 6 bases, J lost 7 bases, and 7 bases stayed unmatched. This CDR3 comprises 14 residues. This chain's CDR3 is CAIRTGGLGNEQFF. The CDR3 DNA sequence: TGTGCCATCAGGACAGGGGGTCTCGGAAATGAGCAGTTCTTC.

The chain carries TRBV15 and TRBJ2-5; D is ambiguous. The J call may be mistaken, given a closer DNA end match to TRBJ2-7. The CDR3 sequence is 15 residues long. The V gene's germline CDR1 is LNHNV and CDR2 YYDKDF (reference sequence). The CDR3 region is CATSRERAASYEQYF. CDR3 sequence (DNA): TGTGCCACCAGCAGAGAAAGGGCAGCATCCTACGAGCAGTACTTC.

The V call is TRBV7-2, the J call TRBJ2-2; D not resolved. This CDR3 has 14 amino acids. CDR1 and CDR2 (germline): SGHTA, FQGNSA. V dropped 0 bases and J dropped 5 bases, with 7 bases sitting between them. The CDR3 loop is CASSLASRTGELFF. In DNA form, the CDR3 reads TGTGCCAGCAGCTTAGCAAGCAGGACCGGGGAGCTGTTTTTT.

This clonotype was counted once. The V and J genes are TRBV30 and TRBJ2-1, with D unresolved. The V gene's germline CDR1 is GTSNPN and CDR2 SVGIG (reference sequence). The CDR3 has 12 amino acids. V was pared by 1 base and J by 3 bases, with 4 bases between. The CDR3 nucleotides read TGTGCCTGGAGTGACCGCTACAATGAGCAGTTCTTC. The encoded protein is CAWSDRYNEQFF.

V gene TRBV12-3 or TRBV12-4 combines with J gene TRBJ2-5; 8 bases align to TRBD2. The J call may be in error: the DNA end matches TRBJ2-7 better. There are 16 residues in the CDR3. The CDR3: CASSQRLSGTSYEQYF. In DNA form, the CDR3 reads TGTGCCAGCAGTCAACGTCTTAGCGGGACAAGCTACGAGCAGTACTTC.

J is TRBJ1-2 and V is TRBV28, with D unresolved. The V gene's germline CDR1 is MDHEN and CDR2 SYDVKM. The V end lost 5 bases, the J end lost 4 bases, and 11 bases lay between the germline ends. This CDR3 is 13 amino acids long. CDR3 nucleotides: TGTGCCAGCAGTAAGACCGGCGCCTATGGCTACACCTTC. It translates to CASSKTGAYGYTF.

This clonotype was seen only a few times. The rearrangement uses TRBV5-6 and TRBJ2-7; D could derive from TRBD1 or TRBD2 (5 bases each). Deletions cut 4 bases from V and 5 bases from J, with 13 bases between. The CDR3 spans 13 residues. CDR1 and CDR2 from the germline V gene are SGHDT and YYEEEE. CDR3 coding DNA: TGTGCCAGCAGCCTTACGGGGCGGGACGAGCAGTACTTC. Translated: CASSLTGRDEQYF.

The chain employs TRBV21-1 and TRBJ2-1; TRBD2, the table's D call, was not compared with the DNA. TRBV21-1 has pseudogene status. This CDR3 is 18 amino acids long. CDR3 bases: TGTGCCAGCAGCAAAGACCCCTCTAGCGGGAGGGCCGGGAATGAGCAGTTCTTC. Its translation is CASSKDPSSGRAGNEQFF.

This CDR3 reads CSAKSAGLRLADTGELFF. In nucleotides, the CDR3 is TGCAGTGCTAAGTCTGCGGGACTTAGGCTAGCGGATACCGGGGAGCTGTTTTTT. This chain joins TRBV20-1 and TRBJ2-2, with 7 bases that match TRBD2. The CDR3 is 18 residues long. The ends lost 4 bases at V and 5 bases at J; junction bases unmatched: 19. From germline, CDR1 is DFQATT and CDR2 SNEGSKA (reference sequence).